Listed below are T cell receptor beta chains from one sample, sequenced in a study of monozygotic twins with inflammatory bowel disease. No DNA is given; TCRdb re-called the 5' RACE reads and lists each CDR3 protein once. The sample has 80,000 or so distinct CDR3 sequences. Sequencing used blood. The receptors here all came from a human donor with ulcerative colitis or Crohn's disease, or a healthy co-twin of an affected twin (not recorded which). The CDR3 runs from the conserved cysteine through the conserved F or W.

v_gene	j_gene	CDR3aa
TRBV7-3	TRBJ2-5	CASSLAGGPLGTQYF
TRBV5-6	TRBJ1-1	CASRRRDGNTEAFF
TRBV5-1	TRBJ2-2	CASSLDGQGWTGELFF
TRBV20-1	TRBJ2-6	CSAPPTGVGANVLTF
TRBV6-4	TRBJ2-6	CASSHASGANVLTF
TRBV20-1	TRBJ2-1	CSAPQAGTLYNEQFF
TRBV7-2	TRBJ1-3	CASRPDRTAGNTIYF
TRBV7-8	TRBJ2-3	CASSFGQTDTQYF
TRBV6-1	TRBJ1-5	CASSKDREVAQPQHF
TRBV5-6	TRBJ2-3	CASSLRGFGGVSTDTQYF
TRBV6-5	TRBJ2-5	CASSHNDRFRETQYF
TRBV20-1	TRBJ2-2	CSAAFGATGELFF
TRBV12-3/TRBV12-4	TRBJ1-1	CASSLPGWNTEAFF
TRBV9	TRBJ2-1	CASRPAGSSYNEQFF
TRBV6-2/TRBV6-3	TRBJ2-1	CASSSLASRAYNEQFF
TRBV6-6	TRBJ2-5	CASKQLETQYF
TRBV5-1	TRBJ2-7	CASSVPTGGYSEQYF
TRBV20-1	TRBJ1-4	CSAPGTANEKLFF
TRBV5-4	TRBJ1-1	CASARDTGGDTEAFF
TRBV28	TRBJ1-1	CASSPPQGGRIEAFF
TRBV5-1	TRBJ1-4	CASRNGTGSYEKLFF
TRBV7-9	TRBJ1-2	CASSAEGFSTWGYTF
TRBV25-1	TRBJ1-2	CASSEQGPYGYTF
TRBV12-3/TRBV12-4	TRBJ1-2	CASSRGAGATYGYTF
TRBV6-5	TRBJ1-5	CASSYRDRANQPQHF
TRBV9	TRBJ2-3	CASSVSPTVLTDTQYF
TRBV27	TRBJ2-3	CASSPGAIRTDTQYF
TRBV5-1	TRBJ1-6	CASSHRGIPLHF
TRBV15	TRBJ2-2	CATSMDTGELFF
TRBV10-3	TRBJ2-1	CAISESTSGVNEQFF
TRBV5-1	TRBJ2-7	CASSLARGLVYEQYF
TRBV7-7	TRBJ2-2	CASVSGLTGELFF
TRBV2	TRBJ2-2	CASRETGGGFGELFF
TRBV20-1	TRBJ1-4	CSARGGLGEKLFF
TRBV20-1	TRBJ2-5	CSARDWETQYF
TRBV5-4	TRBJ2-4	CASSFFGGNIQYF
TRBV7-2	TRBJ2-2	CASTGGRIGELFF
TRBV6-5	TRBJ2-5	CASSYSGFIGSETQYF
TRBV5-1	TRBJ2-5	CASSFQGDETQYF
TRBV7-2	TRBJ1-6	CASHYSSYNSPLHF
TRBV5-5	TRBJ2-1	CASASSFRGGEQFF
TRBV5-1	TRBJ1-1	CASSFDTGQGTEAFF
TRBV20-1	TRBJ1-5	CSATDQGDQPQHF
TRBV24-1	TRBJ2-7	CATSDSTGSGVYEQYF
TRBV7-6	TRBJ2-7	CASSLGGGGGAHEQYF
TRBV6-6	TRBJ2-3	CASSTTDTDTQYF
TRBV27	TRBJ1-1	CASSLSLNTEAFF
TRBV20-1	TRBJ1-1	CRGSPRGDMGNGAFF
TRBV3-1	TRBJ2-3	CASSPSGGAGTDTQYF
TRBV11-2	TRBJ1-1	CASSLMRGTEAFF